This entry is about one T cell receptor beta chain. Which antigen it targets is not known. Per-base qualities were not stored, and no clone one base away is much larger. Patients with a history of autoimmune disease or receiving systemic immunosuppression were excluded from the trial. Peripheral blood for TCR sequencing was drawn from every dose cohort at baseline, at cycle 4 day 1 and at cycle 7 day 1. The samples were drawn from a first-in-human, open-label, multicenter phase I dose-escalation trial of ivuxolimab. The trial enrolled adults with locally advanced or metastatic head and neck squamous cell, hepatocellular, melanoma or renal cell carcinoma. Before TCR sequencing, CD4+ and CD8+ T cells were separately sorted from peripheral blood. For sequencing of the TCRbeta CDR3 region, genomic DNA was extracted from the sorted cells. TCRbeta CDR3 regions were sequenced using the immunoSEQ Assay. This immuneACCESS table, as held by TCRdb, lists in-frame sequences with V and J called but not all clones. Of the missing ones, under half trace to an unresolved V gene in checked studies; the others have no known cause. The sample table shows 55,000 to 80,000 clones, and approximately 79% are seen once. The top ten clonotypes cover around 2.3% of the sample.

This sample was taken from a study of OX40 agonist ivuxolimab in advanced cancers. At the level of the whole study: The costimulatory receptor OX40 (CD134) was targeted by ivuxolimab, a fully human IgG2 agonistic monoclonal antibody. The paper describes the monotherapy dose-escalation part (N of about 55 patients) of the phase I trial of ivuxolimab. Partial responses occurred in three dose-escalation patients, of whom one had hepatocellular carcinoma and two had cutaneous melanoma. Prior anti-PD-1, anti-PD-L1 or anti-CTLA-4 therapy was permitted, and 40% of dose-escalation patients had received checkpoint inhibitors. Intravenous ivuxolimab was administered to patients every 2 weeks at six dose levels: 0.01, 0.1, 0.3, 1.5, 3 and 10 mg/kg. Of the 50 to 55 dose-escalation patients, hepatocellular carcinoma was present in about 19, melanoma in roughly 15, renal cell carcinoma in 9 and head and neck cancer in 9. The dose-escalation cohort was around 84% male with a mean age of about 60 years, ranging from roughly 23 to 90. The point of sequencing TCRbeta in the periphery was to test whether ivuxolimab changed TCR sequence diversity and drove clonal T-cell expansion.

General conclusions and limits of the study: On average, CD8+ T cells showed more expanded clones than CD4+ T cells after ivuxolimab. At doses of 0.1 to 3.0 mg/kg, clonal expansion of both CD4+ and CD8+ blood T cells was observed from baseline to week 6. Low levels of normalized T-cell clonal expansion were also seen in some patients who did not respond. Which antigens the clonally expanded peripheral T cells were specific for was not determined. Partial responders in the 0.1-3.0 mg/kg groups had among the lowest normalized peripheral clonal expansion, especially among CD8+ T cells.

The sample in question was CD4+ or CD8+ T cells sorted from blood, obtained in a trial of the OX40 agonist ivuxolimab. This TCR was sampled from an adult with an advanced solid tumor such as melanoma, head and neck, liver or kidney cancer.

The DNA sequence is TGTGCTAGTGGTTCCCATAGCGGGAAAAAGACCCAGTACTTC. This encodes CASGSHSGKKTQYF. The rearrangement joined TRBV12-5 to TRBJ2-5; TRBD2 agrees with 8 junctional bases. The germline V gene supplies CDR1 LGHNT and CDR2 FRNRAP. The cysteine opens and the phenylalanine closes a CDR3 of 14 amino acids. The retained sequence is limited to the CDR3, 42 bases, with the frame set at the first base. At the junction V is shortened by 4 bases and J by 6 bases; bases outside the gene matches: 7.